This T cell receptor beta chain was identified in a study of blood T cell repertoires in COVID-19. Trimming removed 2 bases from V and 11 bases from J, with 10 bases in between. Germline CDR1 and CDR2: LNHNV and YYDKDF (reference sequence). The CDR3 spans 13 residues. The assay was immunoSEQ multiplex PCR, and TCRdb's table has in-frame clones only and misses some. The sample has fewer than 60,000 clones; approximately 88% are singletons. The clonotype originates from a human donor with active COVID-19. The donor label of this sample is uncertain. Sequencing was performed on peripheral blood. The chain has TRBV15 and TRBJ1-6; a weak D match, TRBD1 (6 bases). CDR3 nucleotide sequence: TGTGCCACCAGCAGAACACAGGGTACACCCCTCCACTTT. Amino acid sequence: CATSRTQGTPLHF.